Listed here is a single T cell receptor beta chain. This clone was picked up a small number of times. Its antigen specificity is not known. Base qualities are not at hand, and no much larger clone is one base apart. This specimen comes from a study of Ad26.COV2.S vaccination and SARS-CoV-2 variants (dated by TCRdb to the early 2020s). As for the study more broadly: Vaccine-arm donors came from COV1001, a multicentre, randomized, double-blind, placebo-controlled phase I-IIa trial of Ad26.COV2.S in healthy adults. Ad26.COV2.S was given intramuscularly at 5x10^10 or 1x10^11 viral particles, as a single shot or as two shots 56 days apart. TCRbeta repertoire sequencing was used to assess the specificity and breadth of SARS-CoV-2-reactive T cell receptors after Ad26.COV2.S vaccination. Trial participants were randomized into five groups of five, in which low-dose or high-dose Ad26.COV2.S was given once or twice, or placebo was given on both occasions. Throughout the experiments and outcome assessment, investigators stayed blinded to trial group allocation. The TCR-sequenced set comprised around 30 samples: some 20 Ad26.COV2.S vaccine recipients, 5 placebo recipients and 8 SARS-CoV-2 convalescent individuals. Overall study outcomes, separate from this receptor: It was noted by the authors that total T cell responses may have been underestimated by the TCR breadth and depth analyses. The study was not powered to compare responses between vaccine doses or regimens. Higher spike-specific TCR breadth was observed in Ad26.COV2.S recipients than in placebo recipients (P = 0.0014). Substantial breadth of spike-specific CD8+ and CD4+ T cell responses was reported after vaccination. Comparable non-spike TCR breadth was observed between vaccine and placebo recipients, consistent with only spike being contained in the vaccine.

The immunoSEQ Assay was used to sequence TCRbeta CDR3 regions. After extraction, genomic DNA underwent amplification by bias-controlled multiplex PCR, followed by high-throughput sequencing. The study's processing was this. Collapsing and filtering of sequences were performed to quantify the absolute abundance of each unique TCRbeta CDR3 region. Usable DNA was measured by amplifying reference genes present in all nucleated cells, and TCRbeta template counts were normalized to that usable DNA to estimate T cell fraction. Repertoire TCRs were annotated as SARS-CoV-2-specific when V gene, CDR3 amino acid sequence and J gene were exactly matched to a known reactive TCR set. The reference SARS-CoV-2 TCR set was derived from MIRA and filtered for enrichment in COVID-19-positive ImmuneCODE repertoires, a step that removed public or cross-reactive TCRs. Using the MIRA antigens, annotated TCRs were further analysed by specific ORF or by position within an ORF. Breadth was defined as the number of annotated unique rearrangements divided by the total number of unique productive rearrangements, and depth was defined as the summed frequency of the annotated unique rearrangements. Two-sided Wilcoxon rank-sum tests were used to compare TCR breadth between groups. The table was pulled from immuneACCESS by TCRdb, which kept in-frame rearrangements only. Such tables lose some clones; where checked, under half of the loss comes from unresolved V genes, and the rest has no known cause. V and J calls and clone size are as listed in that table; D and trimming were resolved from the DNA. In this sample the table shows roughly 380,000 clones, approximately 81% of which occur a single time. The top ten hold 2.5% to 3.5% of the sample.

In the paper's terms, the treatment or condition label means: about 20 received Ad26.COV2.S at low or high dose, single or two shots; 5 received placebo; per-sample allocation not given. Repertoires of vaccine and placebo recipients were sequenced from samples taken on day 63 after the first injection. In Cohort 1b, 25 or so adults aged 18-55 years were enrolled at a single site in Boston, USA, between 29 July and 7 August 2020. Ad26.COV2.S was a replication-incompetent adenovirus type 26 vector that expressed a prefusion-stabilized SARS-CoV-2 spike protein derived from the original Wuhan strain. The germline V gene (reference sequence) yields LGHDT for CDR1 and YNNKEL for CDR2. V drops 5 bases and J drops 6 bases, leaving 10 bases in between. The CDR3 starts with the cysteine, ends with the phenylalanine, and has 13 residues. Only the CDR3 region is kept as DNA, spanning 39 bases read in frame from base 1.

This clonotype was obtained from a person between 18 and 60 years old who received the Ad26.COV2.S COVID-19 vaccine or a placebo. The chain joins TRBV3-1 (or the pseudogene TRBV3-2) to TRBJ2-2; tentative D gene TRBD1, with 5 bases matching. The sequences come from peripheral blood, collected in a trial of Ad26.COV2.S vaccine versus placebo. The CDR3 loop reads CASSSRVAGELFF. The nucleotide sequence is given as TGTGCCAGCAGCTCCAGGGTTGCCGGGGAGCTGTTTTTT.